Included here is one T cell receptor (beta chain) sequence, with context. The antigen is unknown. The data stem from a study of cytomegalovirus exposure and HLA in healthy donors. Study-level results: The authors assumed roughly uniform sequencing depth across donors for presence/absence analyses. The productive fraction for most TCR beta V segments was about 87% or about 30% in an earlier analysis. In a later analysis, CMV-associated beta chains were mostly HLA-associated, it appeared.

PCR employed 60 Vbeta and 13 Jbeta primers. The assay was immunoSEQ multiplex PCR, and TCRdb's table has in-frame clones only and misses some. The sample consists of 150,000 to 200,000 clones, about three quarters of them appearing once. Sample: PBMCs. The source of this sequence is a middle-aged woman in good health and CMV-seronegative.

The DNA for the CDR3 is TGTGCCAGCAGGAGGGAGGACTACAATGAGCAGTTCTTC. It translates to CASRREDYNEQFF. The chain carries TRBV11-1 and TRBJ2-1, with D tentatively TRBD2 (6 bases). Germline CDR1 reads SGHAT; CDR2 reads FQDESV (reference sequence). V dropped 6 bases and J dropped 3 bases, with 9 bases sitting between them. CDR3 length: 13 amino acids.